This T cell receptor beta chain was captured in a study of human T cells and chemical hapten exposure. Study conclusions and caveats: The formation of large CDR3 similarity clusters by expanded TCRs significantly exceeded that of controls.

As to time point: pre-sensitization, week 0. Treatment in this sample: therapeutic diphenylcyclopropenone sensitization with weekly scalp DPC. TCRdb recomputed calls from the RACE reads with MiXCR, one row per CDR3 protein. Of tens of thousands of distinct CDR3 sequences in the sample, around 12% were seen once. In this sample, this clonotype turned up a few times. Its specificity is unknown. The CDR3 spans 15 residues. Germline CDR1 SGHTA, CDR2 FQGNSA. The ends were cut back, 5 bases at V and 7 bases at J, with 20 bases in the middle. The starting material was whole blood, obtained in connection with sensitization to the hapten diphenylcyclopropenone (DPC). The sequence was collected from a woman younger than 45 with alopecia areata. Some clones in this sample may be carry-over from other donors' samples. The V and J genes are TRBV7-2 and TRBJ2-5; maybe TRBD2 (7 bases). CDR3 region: CASSPIGGGPGTQYF. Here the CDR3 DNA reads TGTGCCAGCAGCCCAATAGGGGGAGGGCCGGGGACCCAGTACTTC. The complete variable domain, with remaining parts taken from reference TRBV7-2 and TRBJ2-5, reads GAGVSQSPSNKVTEKGKDVELRCDPISGHTALYWYRQSLGQGLEFLIYFQGNSAPDKSGLPSDRFSAERTGGSVSTLTIQRTQQEDSAVYLCASSPIGGGPGTQYFGPGTRLLVL.